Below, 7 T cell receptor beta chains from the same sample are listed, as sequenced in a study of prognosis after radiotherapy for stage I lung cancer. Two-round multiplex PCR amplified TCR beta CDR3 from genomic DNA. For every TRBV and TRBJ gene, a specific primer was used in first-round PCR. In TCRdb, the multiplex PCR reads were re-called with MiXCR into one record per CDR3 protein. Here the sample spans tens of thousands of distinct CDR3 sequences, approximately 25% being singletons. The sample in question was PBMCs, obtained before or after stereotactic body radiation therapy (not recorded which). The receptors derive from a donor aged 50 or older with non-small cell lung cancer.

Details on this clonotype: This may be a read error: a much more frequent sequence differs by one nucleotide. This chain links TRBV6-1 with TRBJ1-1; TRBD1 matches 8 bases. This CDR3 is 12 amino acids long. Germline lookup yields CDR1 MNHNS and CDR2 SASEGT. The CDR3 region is CASRQDRAEASF. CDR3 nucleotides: TGTGCCAGCAGACAGGACAGGGCTGAAGCTTCCTTT.

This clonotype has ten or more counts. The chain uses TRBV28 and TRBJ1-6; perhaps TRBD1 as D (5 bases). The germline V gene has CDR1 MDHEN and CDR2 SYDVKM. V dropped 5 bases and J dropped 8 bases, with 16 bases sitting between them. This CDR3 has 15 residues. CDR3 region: CASSPRDGSYSPLHF. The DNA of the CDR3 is TGTGCCAGCAGTCCCCGGGACGGGAGTTATTCACCCCTCCACTTT.

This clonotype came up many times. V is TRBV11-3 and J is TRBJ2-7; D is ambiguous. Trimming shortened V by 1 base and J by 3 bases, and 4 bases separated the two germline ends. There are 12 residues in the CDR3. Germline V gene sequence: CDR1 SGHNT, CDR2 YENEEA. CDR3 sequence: CASSLGCYEQYF. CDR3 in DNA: TGTGCCAGCAGCTTAGGGTGCTACGAGCAGTACTTC.

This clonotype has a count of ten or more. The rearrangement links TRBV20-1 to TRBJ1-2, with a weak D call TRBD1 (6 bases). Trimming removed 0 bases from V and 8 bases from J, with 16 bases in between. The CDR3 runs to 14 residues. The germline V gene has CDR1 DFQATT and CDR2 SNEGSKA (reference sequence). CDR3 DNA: TGCAGTGCTAGAGATCTCAGTGACACAGGGGGCTACACCTTC. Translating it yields CSARDLSDTGGYTF.

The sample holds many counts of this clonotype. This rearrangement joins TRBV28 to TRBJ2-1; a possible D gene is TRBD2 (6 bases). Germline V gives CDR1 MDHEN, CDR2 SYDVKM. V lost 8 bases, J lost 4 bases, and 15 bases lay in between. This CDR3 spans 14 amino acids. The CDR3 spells CASQAGTSYNEQFF. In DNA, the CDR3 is TGTGCCAGCCAGGCAGGGACTTCTTACAATGAGCAGTTCTTC.

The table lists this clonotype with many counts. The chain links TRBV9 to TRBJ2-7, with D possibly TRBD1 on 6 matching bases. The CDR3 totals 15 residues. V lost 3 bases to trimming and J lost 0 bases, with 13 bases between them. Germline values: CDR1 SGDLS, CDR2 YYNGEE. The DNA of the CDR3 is TGTGCCAGCAGCGCCACGGGGACAAGCTCCTACGAGCAGTACTTC. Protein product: CASSATGTSSYEQYF. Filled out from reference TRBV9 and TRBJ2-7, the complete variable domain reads DSGVTQTPKHLITATGQRVTLRCSPRSGDLSVYWYQQSLDQGLQFLIQYYNGEERAKGNILERFSAQQFPDLHSELNLSSLELGDSALYFCASSATGTSSYEQYFGPGTRLTVT.

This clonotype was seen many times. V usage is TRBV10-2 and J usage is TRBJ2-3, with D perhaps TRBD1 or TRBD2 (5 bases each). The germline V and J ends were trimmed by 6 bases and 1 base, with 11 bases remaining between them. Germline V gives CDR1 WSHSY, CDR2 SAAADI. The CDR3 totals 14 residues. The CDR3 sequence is CASRAGRGTDTQYF. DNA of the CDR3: TGCGCCAGCAGGGCAGGGAGAGGCACAGATACGCAGTATTTT.